The present T cell receptor (beta chain) was sequenced within a study of cytomegalovirus exposure and HLA in healthy donors (dated by TCRdb to the late 2010s). Some background on the complete study: According to an earlier analysis of 587 of the donors, 200 million or so T cells yielded over 90 million unique TCR beta sequences and 276 Gb of sequence data. The study profiled the T cell repertoires of hundreds of subjects by immunosequencing and related them to cytomegalovirus serostatus. Roughly 310 gigabases of sequencing data and tens of millions of unique TCR sequences were included in an early release covering about 700 HLA-typed donors. HLA typing covered class I and class II loci at four-digit resolution. Among 300 to 450 genotyped donors of the cohort, an average of about 240,000 unique TCR beta nucleotide sequences were sequenced per donor, roughly a sixth of them non-productive. High-throughput TCR immunosequencing, statistical association of individual TCRs with disease status, and machine learning were combined to predict cytomegalovirus infection status. About 5 DR-DQ haplotypes were handled as single units for association and clustering, since linkage in the cohort was strong. A later genetic analysis used genome-wide SNP genotypes for about 60% of the roughly 700 donors, treating that subset as a discovery cohort. All discovery cohort repertoires had been generated using a single sequencing platform. The study aimed to test whether cataloging public T cell receptors could reveal signatures of past pathogen exposure. A later analysis re-analyzed previously published TCR beta repertoires from 500 to 700 donors and added high-resolution HLA genotyping to study TCR occurrence patterns. Besides the first cohort of roughly 640 subjects, a separate validation cohort made up of over a hundred different subjects was used. In the later analysis, no new phenotypic data were used to find candidate immune exposures; instead, reliance was placed on TCR beta sequences and their occurrence across donors. Of the roughly 390 genotyped donors, less than 90% were placed in the genetic ancestry cluster associated with self-reported Caucasian donors. Donor age, sex, ethnicity and CMV serostatus were collected together with the repertoire data. The number of typed donors differed by locus: about 620-640 for A, B, C, DRB1 and DQB1; approximately 520 for DQA1; about 600 for DPA1; and around 450 for DPB1. To decide whether each TCR beta V gene segment behaved as functional or pseudogenic, an earlier analysis of fewer than 750 of the donors relied on high-throughput TCR beta sequencing. The full study reports these points: Compared with the approximately 670-donor mean, donors in an Asian-associated ancestry cluster had fewer N-insertions in productive TCRs, according to a later genetic analysis. A later analysis found that TCR association rates varied across HLA loci, with DRB1 alleles showing the most associated TCRs and HLA-C alleles the fewest. Immune exposure information for the cohort was limited to CMV serostatus. A later genetic analysis associated a missense DCLRE1C variant with V-gene and J-gene trimming of TCR beta chains, and an independent cohort replicated the association. A later analysis associated 16,951 TCR beta sequences with specific HLA alleles at a false discovery rate of 0.05. An earlier analysis of 587 of the donors showed that most TCR beta V segments appeared in productive rearrangements either about 87% or about 30% of the time, which broadly matched IMGT annotations. Strong co-occurrence of HLA alleles, especially DR and DQ, made assigning TCR associations to individual alleles difficult. Linkage disequilibrium might explain the correlated functional status among segregating V segments, but an unknown experimental factor could not be ruled out. A cluster of highly shared sequence variants was judged likely to be a technical artifact of the sequencing pipeline. Only TCR beta chains were sequenced in this cohort, and the absence of alpha or paired-chain data limited detectable features. While some public TCRs were present in many individuals, most TCR sequences turned up only very rarely across donors. Some IMGT-functional V segments, including TRBV6-2 and TRBV6-3, could not be told apart with the 87-base-pair reads, so those segments were excluded. The study gave a list of more than 150 TCR beta chains associated with cytomegalovirus. The classifier was reported to diagnose cytomegalovirus status with high specificity and sensitivity in both the original and validation cohorts. According to a later analysis, most CMV-associated TCR beta chains appeared to be HLA-restricted, and the HLA associations seemed to be driven largely by CMV exposure. Because counts were too low, more than 15 rarely observed V segments, including chromosome 9 orphons, were excluded from the earlier analysis of 587 of the donors. Three of the identified cytomegalovirus-associated TCR beta chains were confirmed in vitro to be specific for cytomegalovirus antigens. According to a later analysis, parvovirus B19, influenza, CMV and Epstein-Barr virus appeared linked to several top co-occurrence clusters. Presence/absence analyses assumed roughly uniform sequencing depth across donors, an assumption that may not hold. A further reported finding was that TCR beta sequences accurately predicted the HLA-A and HLA-B alleles for most subjects in the first cohort. The authors suggested that the approach could potentially be generalized to other disease states and immunological phenotypes. Compared with equally common non-associated chains, HLA-associated TCR beta chains in a later analysis were more clonally expanded and had lower generation probabilities. Because some donors lacked HLA typing at each locus, the association tests relied only on the typed subset.

Comment on this clone: Its recognized antigen is unknown. No base-level quality is on record; no much larger clone is a single base apart.

The method behind the library was the immunoSEQ multiplex PCR assay. A mixture of 60 forward primers for TCR Vbeta segments and 13 reverse primers for TCR Jbeta segments was used in the multiplex PCR. A multiplex PCR assay on genomic DNA amplified the CDR3 region of rearranged TCR beta genes. Amplified TCR beta libraries were sequenced as 87-base-pair reads on the Illumina HiSeq System. As for the original processing: Across the 666 repertoires, a later analysis counted some 80 million unique TCR beta chains, some 11 million of which were shared by at least two donors. To remove PCR and sequencing errors, raw reads were error-corrected and collapsed into unique sequences using a nearest-neighbor algorithm that merged closely related sequences. V, D and J gene segments were assigned by aligning CDR3 sequences to IMGT reference sequences. For a sequence to be retained, a match of at least six nucleotides was required to both a V gene segment and a J gene segment. A rearrangement was called productive if the CDR3 had no stop codons and remained in frame with V and J, and every other rearrangement was called non-productive. Following IMGT convention, CDR3 was defined as the stretch from the second conserved V-encoded cysteine up to the conserved J-encoded phenylalanine. In an earlier analysis of just under 600 of the donors, sequences lacking an unambiguous match to a single V gene segment were excluded. In an earlier analysis of several hundred of the donors, V segments were called functional above 56.7% productive rearrangements and were called segregating when the between-donor standard deviation exceeded 5%. A statistical classification framework was built to diagnose cytomegalovirus status from the catalog of TCR beta chain sequences. V and J gene assignment, in a later analysis, came from comparing TCR nucleotide sequences with IMGT/GENE-DB human TR gene sequences. Using the TCRdist pipeline, a later analysis assigned CDR3 sequences along with most-parsimonious VDJ recombination scenarios. In a later analysis, each TCR beta chain was defined by its CDR3 amino acid sequence together with its V-gene family, and reads lacking a unique V-gene family were excluded. A later analysis removed 592 highly shared, low-generation-probability nucleotide sequences to deal with suspected cross-contamination and a sequencing artifact. A later analysis calculated a clonal expansion index for each public chain from normalized within-repertoire ranks of inferred template counts. Generation probabilities in a later analysis came from a VDJ recombination model fitted to out-of-frame rearrangements, and those results were checked against IGoR. A later analysis scored TCR-TCR, TCR-HLA and TCR-CMV co-occurrence with hypergeometric tests, applying a repertoire-size bias correction to TCR pairs. False discovery rates were estimated in a later analysis by permuting HLA or CMV assignments 20 times. In a later analysis, co-occurring TCRs were grouped using DBSCAN, and TCRdist sequence similarity was added for clustering within HLA-allele-positive subsets. Repertoires with fewer than 30,000 or more than 120,000 public chains were left out of co-occurrence clustering, as were five repertoires with anomalous nucleotide sharing. TCRdb provides this immuneACCESS table in a form limited to in-frame rearrangements. Some clones are lacking; in checked studies, under half of them reflect an unresolved V gene, and why the rest are absent is not known. V and J calls and clone size are as listed in that table; D and trimming were resolved from the DNA. In this sample the table shows some 130,000 clones, 75% to 85% of which occur a single time. In total, the top ten clones hold around 3.3% of the sample.

The CDR3 has 16 amino acids, counting the end cysteine and phenylalanine. Only CDR3 DNA is held: 48 bases, read in frame from base 1. V is pruned by 4 bases and J by 8 bases, leaving 7 bases of the junction without a gene match. From the germline V gene, CDR1 is MRHNA and CDR2 is SNTAGT. The cohort was made up of about 610 healthy bone marrow donors. At the time of sampling, all cohort members were nominally healthy, though unrecorded immune exposures were likely present. The donor was CMV seronegative and was included in the group of several hundred seronegative cohort members. A peripheral blood sample was provided by each donor, and peripheral blood mononuclear cells were used for TCR beta sequencing. Genomic DNA extraction from the blood cell samples was performed with the Qiagen DNeasy Blood Extraction Kit.

The V and J genes are TRBV6-4 and TRBJ2-3; TRBD2 agrees with 15 junctional bases. Sequencing was performed on PBMCs. The TCR sequence derives from a male donor in good health and CMV-seronegative. The DNA reads TGTGCCAGCAGTGCCGGACTAGCGGGGGGGCCGGCTACGCAGTATTTT. It is translated as CASSAGLAGGPATQYF.